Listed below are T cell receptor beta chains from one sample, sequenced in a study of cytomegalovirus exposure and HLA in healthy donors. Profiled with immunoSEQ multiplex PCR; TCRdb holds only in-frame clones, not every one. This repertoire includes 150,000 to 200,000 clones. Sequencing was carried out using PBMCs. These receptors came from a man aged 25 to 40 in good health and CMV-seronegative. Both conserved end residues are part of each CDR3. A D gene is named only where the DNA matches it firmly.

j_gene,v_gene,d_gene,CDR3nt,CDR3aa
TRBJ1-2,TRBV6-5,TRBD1,TGTGCCAGCCGAAGACAGGGGGCAGCTAACTATGGCTACACCTTC,CASRRQGAANYGYTF
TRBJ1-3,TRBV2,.,TGTGCCAGCAGTGATCAGGGGAATAGGGTTGGAAACACCATATATTTT,CASSDQGNRVGNTIYF
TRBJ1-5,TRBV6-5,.,TGTGCCAGCAGCTATAATAGCAATCAGCCCCAGCATTTT,CASSYNSNQPQHF
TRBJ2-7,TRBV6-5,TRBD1,TGTGCCAGCAGTGTCCCACAGGGGTTCACCTACGAGCAGTACTTC,CASSVPQGFTYEQYF
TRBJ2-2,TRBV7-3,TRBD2,TGTGCCAGCAGCTTAAATCCTAGCGGGAACACCGGGGAGCTGTTTTTT,CASSLNPSGNTGELFF
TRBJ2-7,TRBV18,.,TGTGCCAGCTCACGAGGTCAGGGAGGTGGCGAGCAGTACTTC,CASSRGQGGGEQYF
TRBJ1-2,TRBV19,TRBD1,TGTGCCAGTAGTATATTAAGGACAGGGATTAACTATGGCTACACCTTC,CASSILRTGINYGYTF
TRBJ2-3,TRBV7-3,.,TGTGCCAGCAGTCGGGCGGGACCCGGGGGAGATACGCAGTATTTT,CASSRAGPGGDTQYF
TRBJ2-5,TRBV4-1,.,TGCGCCAGCAGCGAGCTTAGGGTTGGGGGGGAGACCCAGTACTTC,CASSELRVGGETQYF
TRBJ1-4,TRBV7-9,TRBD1,TGTGCCAGCAGCTCCTGGACAGGGTCGGGTGAAAAACTGTTTTTT,CASSSWTGSGEKLFF
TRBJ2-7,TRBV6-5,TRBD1,TGTGCCAGCAGCTTAGGGACAGGGGCGTACGAGCAGTACTTC,CASSLGTGAYEQYF
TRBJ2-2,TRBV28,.,TGTGCCAGCAGTTTTATCCTTACGAACACCGGGGAGCTGTTTTTT,CASSFILTNTGELFF
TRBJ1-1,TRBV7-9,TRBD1,TGTGCCAGCAGCTTCGCCGACAGGGGTGAAGCTTTCTTT,CASSFADRGEAFF
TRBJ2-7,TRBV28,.,TGTGCCAGCAGGGGGGGTGTAGGGAACTACGAGCAGTACTTC,CASRGGVGNYEQYF
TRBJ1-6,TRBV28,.,TGTGCCAGCACCCCCTCGGGGAGTAATTCACCCCTCCACTTT,CASTPSGSNSPLHF
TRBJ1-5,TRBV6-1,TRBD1,TGTGCCAGCAGTGAAGTGAGACAGACAGGGTGGTCTCAGCCCCAGCATTTT,CASSEVRQTGWSQPQHF
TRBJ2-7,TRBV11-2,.,TGTGCCAGCAGCTTAGGGCAGGGGATAAACGAGCAGTACTTC,CASSLGQGINEQYF
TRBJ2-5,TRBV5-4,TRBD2,TGTGCCAGCAGCTCACATATAGCGGGGGAACAAGAGACCCAGTACTTC,CASSSHIAGEQETQYF
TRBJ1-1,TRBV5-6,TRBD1,TGTGCCAGCAGCGGGGACAGGAGACACACTGAAGCTTTCTTT,CASSGDRRHTEAFF
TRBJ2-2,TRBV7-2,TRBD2,TGTGCCAGCAGCTTGACTAGCGGGGGGGCTTGGACCGGGGAGCTGTTTTTT,CASSLTSGGAWTGELFF
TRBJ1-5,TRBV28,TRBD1,TGTGCCAGCAGTCCTACCGGCGCCACCGGGACAGGGGTTTATAGCAATCAGCCCCAGCATTTT,CASSPTGATGTGVYSNQPQHF
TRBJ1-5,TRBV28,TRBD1,TGTGCCAGCAGTTTACCCCCCGGGACAGGGATCTTCCTTAGCAATCAGCCCCAGCATTTT,CASSLPPGTGIFLSNQPQHF
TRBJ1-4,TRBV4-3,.,TGCGCCAGCAGCCCCCGAGGGGGAACTAATGAAAAACTGTTTTTT,CASSPRGGTNEKLFF
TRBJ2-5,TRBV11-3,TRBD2,TGTGCCAGCAGCTCCAGGACTAGCGGGGGACTACAAGAGACCCAGTACTTC,CASSSRTSGGLQETQYF
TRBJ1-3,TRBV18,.,TGTGCCAGCTCACCCGACCCCGGGACACTAGGAAACACCATATATTTT,CASSPDPGTLGNTIYF
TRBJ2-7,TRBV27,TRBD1,TGTGCCAGCAGTCCAAGGACAGGGAGCTCCTACGAGCAGTACTTC,CASSPRTGSSYEQYF
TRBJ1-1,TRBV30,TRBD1,TGTGCCGAAGTGGGGGACAGGGTCACTGAAGCTTTCTTT,CAEVGDRVTEAFF
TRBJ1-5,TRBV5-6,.,TGTGCCAGCACCCGGTGGCCCGGGCGGGATCAGCCCCAGCATTTT,CASTRWPGRDQPQHF
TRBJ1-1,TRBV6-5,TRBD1,TGTGCCAGCAGCCTACAGGGGTCCACTGAAGCTTTCTTT,CASSLQGSTEAFF
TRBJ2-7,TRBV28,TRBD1,TGTGCCAGCAGTTCCGGGACAGCCCAATCCTACGAGCAGTACTTC,CASSSGTAQSYEQYF
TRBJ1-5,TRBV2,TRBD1,TGTGCCAGCAGTGAGGGACAGGGGGACCAGCCCCAGCATTTT,CASSEGQGDQPQHF
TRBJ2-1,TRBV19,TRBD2,TGTGCCAGTACAGGGACTAGCGGGAGGGTCTACAATGAGCAGTTCTTC,CASTGTSGRVYNEQFF
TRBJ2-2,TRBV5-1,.,TGCGCCAGTACCCGGGACACAAACACCGGGGAGCTGTTTTTT,CASTRDTNTGELFF
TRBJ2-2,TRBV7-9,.,TGTGCCAGCAGCCCCCCTACGACAGTTAACACCGGGGAGCTGTTTTTT,CASSPPTTVNTGELFF